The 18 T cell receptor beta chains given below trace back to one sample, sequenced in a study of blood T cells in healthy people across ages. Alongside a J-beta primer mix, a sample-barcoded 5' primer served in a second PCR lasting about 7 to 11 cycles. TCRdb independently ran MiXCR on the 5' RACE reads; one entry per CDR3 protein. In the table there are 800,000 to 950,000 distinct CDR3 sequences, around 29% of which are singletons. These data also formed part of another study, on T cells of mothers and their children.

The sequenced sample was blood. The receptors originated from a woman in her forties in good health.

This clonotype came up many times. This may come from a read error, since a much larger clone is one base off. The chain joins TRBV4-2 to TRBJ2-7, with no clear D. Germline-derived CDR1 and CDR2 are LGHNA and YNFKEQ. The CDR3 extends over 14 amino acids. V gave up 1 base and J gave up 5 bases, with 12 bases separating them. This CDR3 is CASSQGSGCNEQYF. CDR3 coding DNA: TGTGCCAGCAGCCAAGGATCCGGGTGCAACGAGCAGTACTTC.

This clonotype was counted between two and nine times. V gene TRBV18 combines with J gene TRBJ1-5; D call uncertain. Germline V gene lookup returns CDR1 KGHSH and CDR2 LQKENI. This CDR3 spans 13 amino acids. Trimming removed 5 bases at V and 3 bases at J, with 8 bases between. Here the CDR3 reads CASSNMDNQPQHF. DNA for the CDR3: TGTGCCAGCTCAAATATGGACAATCAGCCCCAGCATTTT.

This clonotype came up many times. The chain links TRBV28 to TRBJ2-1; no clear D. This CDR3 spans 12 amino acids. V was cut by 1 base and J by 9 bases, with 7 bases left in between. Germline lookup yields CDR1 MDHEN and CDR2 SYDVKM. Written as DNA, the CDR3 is TGTGCCAGCAGTTTATTTGCCGCTGAGCAGTTCTTC. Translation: CASSLFAAEQFF.

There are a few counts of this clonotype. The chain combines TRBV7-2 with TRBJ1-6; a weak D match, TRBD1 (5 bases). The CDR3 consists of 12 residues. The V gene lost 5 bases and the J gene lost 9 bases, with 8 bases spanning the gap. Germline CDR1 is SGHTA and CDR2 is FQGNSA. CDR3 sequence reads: CASSARVSPLHF. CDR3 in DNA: TGTGCCAGCAGCGCCAGGGTTTCACCCCTCCACTTT.

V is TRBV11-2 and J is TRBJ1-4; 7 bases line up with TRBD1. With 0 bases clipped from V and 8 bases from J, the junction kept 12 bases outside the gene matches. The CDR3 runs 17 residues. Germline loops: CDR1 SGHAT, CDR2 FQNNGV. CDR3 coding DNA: TGTGCCAGCAGCTTAGATAAGGCCCAGGGGGGAGTCGAAAAACTGTTTTTT. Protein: CASSLDKAQGGVEKLFF.

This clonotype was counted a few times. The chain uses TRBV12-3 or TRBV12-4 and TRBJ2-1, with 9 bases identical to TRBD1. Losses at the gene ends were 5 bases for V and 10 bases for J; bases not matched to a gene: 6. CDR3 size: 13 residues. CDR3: CASSRDRAYEQFF. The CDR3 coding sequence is TGTGCCAGCAGTCGGGACAGGGCTTACGAGCAGTTCTTC.

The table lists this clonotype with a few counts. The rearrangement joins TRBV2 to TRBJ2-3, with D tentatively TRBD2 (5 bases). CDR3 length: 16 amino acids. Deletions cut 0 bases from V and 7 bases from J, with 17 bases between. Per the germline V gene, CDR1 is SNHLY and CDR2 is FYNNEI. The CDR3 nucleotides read TGTGCCAGCAGTGAAGCGGCGGGCCTGTTACAGCATACGCAGTATTTT. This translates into CASSEAAGLLQHTQYF.

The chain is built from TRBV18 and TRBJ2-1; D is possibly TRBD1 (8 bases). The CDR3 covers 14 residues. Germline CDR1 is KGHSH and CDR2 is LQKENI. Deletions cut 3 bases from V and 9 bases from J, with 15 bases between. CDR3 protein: CASSPQTGEGEQFF. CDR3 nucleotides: TGTGCCAGCTCACCTCAGACAGGGGAGGGTGAGCAGTTCTTC. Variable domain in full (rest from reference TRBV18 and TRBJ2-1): NAGVMQNPRHLVRRRGQEARLRCSPMKGHSHVYWYRQLPEEGLKFMVYLQKENIIDESGMPKERFSAEFPKEGPSILRIQQVVRGDSAAYFCASSPQTGEGEQFFGPGTRLTVL.

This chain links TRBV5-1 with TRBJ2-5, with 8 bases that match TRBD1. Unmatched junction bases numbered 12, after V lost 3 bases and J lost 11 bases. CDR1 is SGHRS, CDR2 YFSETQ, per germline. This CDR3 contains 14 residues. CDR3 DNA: TGCGCCAGCAGCTGGAGGACAGGGAGCAATGAGCAGTACTTC. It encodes CASSWRTGSNEQYF.

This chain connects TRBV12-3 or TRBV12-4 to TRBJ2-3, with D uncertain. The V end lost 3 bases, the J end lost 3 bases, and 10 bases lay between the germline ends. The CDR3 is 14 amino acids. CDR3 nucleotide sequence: TGTGCCAGCAGTTTGGGTGGTGTGACAGATACGCAGTATTTT. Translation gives CASSLGGVTDTQYF.

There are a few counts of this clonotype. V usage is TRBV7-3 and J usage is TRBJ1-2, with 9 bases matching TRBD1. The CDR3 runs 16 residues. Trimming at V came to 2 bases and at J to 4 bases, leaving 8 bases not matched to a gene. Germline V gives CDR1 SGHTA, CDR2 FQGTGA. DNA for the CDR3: TGTGCCAGCAGCTTAGCCCCCGGGACAGGGACCTATGGCTACACCTTC. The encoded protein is CASSLAPGTGTYGYTF.

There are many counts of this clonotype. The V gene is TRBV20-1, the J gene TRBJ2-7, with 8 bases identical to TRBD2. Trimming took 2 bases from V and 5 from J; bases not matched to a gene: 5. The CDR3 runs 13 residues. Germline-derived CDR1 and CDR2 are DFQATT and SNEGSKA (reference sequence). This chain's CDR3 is CSARSRTSHEQYF. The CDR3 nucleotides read TGCAGTGCTAGATCAAGGACTAGCCACGAGCAGTACTTC.

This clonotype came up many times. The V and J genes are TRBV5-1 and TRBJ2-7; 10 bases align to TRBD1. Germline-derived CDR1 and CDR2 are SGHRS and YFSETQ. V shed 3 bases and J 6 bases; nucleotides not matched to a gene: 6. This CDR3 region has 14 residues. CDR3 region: CASSSGQGTSEQYF. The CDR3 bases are TGCGCCAGCAGCTCGGGACAGGGGACCTCCGAGCAGTACTTC.

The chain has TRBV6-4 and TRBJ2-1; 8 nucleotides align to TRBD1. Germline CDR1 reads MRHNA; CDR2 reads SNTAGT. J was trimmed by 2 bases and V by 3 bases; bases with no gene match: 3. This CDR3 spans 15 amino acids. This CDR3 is CASSDAGGAYNEQFF. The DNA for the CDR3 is TGTGCCAGCAGTGATGCAGGGGGCGCCTACAATGAGCAGTTCTTC.

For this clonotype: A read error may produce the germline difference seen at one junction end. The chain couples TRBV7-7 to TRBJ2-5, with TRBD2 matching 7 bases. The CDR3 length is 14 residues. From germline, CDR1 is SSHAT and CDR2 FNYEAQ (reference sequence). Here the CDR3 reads CASSLAGFGETQYF. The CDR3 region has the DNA TGTGCTAGCAGCTTAGCGGGCTTTGGGGAGACCCAGTACTTC.

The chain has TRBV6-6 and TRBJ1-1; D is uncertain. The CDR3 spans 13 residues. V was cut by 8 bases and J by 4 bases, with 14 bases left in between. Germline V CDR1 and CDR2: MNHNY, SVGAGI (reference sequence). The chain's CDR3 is CASDYSVTTEAFF. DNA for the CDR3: TGTGCCAGCGATTACTCAGTGACCACTGAAGCTTTCTTT.

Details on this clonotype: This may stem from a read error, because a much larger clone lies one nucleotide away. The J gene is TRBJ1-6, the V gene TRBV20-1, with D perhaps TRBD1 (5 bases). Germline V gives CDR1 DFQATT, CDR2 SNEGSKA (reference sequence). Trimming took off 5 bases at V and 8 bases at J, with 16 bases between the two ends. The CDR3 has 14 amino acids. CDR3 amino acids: CSASADSNDSPLHF. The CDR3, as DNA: TGCAGTGCTTCGGCTGACAGTAATGATTCACCCCTCCACTTT.

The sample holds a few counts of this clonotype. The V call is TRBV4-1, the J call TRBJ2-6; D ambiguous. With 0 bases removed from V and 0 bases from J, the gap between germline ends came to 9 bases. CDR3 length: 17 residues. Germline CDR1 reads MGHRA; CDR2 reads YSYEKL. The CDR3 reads CASSQDPRGSGANVLTF. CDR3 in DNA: TGCGCCAGCAGCCAAGATCCCCGAGGCTCTGGGGCCAACGTCCTGACTTTC.